These 7 T cell receptor beta chains were all obtained from the same sample, sequenced in a study of immune evolution from preneoplasia to lung adenocarcinoma. Only in-frame clones appear in the TCRdb table, and some are missing; sequencing was by immunoSEQ multiplex PCR. The sample carries 840 or so clones, around 84% recorded once. The sequenced material came from FFPE atypical adenomatous hyperplasia tissue from the lung. Subset defined: atypical adenomatous hyperplasia (AAH), lung preneoplasia. The receptors were sampled from a person aged 70 to 80 with lung adenocarcinoma.

The V call is TRBV5-4, the J call TRBJ2-1; a weak D match, TRBD1 (5 bases). Germline lookup yields CDR1 SGHNT and CDR2 YYREEE (reference sequence). Trimming removed 3 bases from V and 6 bases from J, with 19 bases in between. CDR3 length: 16 amino acids. CDR3 DNA sequence: TGTGCCAGCAGCTCCGATTTGGCGGCAAGGGGCAATGAGCAGTTCTTC. It codes for CASSSDLAARGNEQFF. Full variable domain (rest looked up from reference TRBV5-4 and TRBJ2-1): ETGVTQSPTHLIKTRGQQVTLRCSSQSGHNTVSWYQQALGQGPQFIFQYYREEENGRGNFPPRFSGLQFPNYSSELNVNALELDDSALYLCASSSDLAARGNEQFFGPGTRLTVL.

This chain joins TRBV18 and TRBJ2-3; 9 nucleotides agree with TRBD1. The junction had 13 bases not matched to a gene; V was cut back by 4 bases and J by 5 bases. The CDR3 length is 17 residues. The germline V gene has CDR1 KGHSH and CDR2 LQKENI. The CDR3 protein is CASSQTPGQGAGDTQYF. CDR3 coding DNA: TGTGCCAGCTCACAGACACCGGGACAGGGAGCAGGAGATACGCAGTATTTT.

The CDR3 reads CASSHLSGRGSYEQYF. The CDR3 DNA reads TGTGCCAGCAGCCACCTCAGCGGGAGAGGCTCCTACGAGCAGTACTTC. The rearrangement links TRBV14 to TRBJ2-7; 8 bases are a match to TRBD2. There are 16 residues in the CDR3. CDR1 and CDR2 (germline): SGHDN, FVKESK. Losses at the gene ends were 3 bases for V and 0 bases for J; bases not matched to a gene: 7.

Points on this clone: The junction shows a germline mismatch at one end, possibly a read error. The chain has TRBV7-7 and TRBJ2-2; 7 nucleotides match TRBD1. The CDR3 is 13 residues long. Germline V gene data show CDR1 as SSHAT and CDR2 as FNYEAQ (reference sequence). Written as DNA, the CDR3 is TGTGCTAGCAGTGACAGGGCCACCGGGGAGCTGTTTTTT. Its protein product is CASSDRATGELFF.

The rearrangement joins TRBV6-4 to TRBJ2-3; TRBD2 aligns across 14 bases. Germline CDR1 MRHNA, CDR2 SNTAGT. This CDR3 comprises 16 residues. Germline trimming cut 0 bases from V and 4 bases from J; bases unmatched to any gene: 0. The CDR3 DNA is TGTGCCAGCAGTGACTCGACTAGCGGGGGGGCAGATACGCAGTATTTT. Translated, it gives CASSDSTSGGADTQYF.

The genes are TRBV5-4 and TRBJ2-3; a possible D gene is TRBD2 (5 bases). The germline CDR1 and CDR2 sequences are SGHNT and YYREEE (reference sequence). Trimming stripped 4 bases from V and 0 bases from J, with 9 bases between. The length of the CDR3 is 14 residues. The DNA of the CDR3 is TGTGCCAGCAGCCCGAGGGATAGCACAGATACGCAGTATTTT. Translated, it gives CASSPRDSTDTQYF. Combining the CDR3 with reference TRBV5-4 and TRBJ2-3 gives the whole variable domain ETGVTQSPTHLIKTRGQQVTLRCSSQSGHNTVSWYQQALGQGPQFIFQYYREEENGRGNFPPRFSGLQFPNYSSELNVNALELDDSALYLCASSPRDSTDTQYFGPGTRLTVL.

The rearrangement links TRBV7-6 to TRBJ1-5; D is unresolved. The CDR3 extends over 13 amino acids. The germline V gene encodes CDR1 SGHVS and CDR2 FNYEAQ. The V gene lost 8 bases and the J gene lost 1 base, with 9 bases spanning the gap. The CDR3: CASGRQSNQPQHF. The CDR3 coding sequence is TGTGCCAGCGGCAGGCAGAGCAATCAGCCCCAGCATTTT.